The following is a T cell receptor beta chain sequence with its context. The data are from a study of T cell changes during pregnancy in multiple sclerosis. This table comes from immunoSEQ multiplex PCR, and its TCRdb copy is limited to in-frame clones, with some not included. The sample yields some 80,000 clones, over 85% seen once. The clonotype originates from a female donor with multiple sclerosis, enrolled in a pregnancy study. Sequencing was performed on peripheral blood, taken in the first trimester of pregnancy.

Written as DNA, the CDR3 is TGTGCCAGCAGTCTGACTAGCGGGCGAAATGAGCAGTTCTTC. It translates to CASSLTSGRNEQFF. The rearrangement uses TRBV28 and TRBJ2-1; 10 bases map to TRBD2. This CDR3 spans 14 amino acids. Germline-derived CDR1 and CDR2 are MDHEN and SYDVKM. V dropped 5 bases and J dropped 7; count of bases not matched to a gene: 5.